The 13 T cell receptor beta chains below were found in one sample sequenced in a study of regulatory T cells in long-lasting Graves disease. Relying on iRepertoire HTBI primers and Arm-PCR of CDR3 regions, the team built TCR beta libraries. TCRdb reprocessed the multiplex PCR reads via MiXCR and lists one record per CDR3 protein. The sample gives 400,000 to 500,000 distinct CDR3 sequences, about a sixth of which show up once; about a quarter is in the top ten. Noted time point: newly diagnosed GD, antithyroid drugs for less than 3 months. From RNA extracted from PBMCs, the TCR library was made. The same data also contributed to another study, on T cells in Graves' hyperthyroidism and ophthalmopathy.

The specimen comprised peripheral blood mononuclear cells (PBMCs), sampled at new diagnosis, from a patient treated with antithyroid drugs. The receptors here all came from a woman under 30 with Graves disease.

This clonotype was counted many times. The DNA for the CDR3 is TGTGCCAGCAGCTCAGACAGAGCTAACTATGGCTACACCTTC. This encodes CASSSDRANYGYTF. The V and J genes are TRBV7-2 and TRBJ1-2, with D perhaps matching TRBD1 (5 bases). The CDR3 runs to 14 residues. The germline gives CDR1 SGHTA, CDR2 FQGNSA. V lost 4 bases and J 0 bases, leaving 9 bases between the germline ends. The full variable domain, in which reference TRBV7-2 and TRBJ1-2 provide the parts outside the CDR3, is GAGVSQSPSNKVTEKGKDVELRCDPISGHTALYWYRQSLGQGLEFLIYFQGNSAPDKSGLPSDRFSAERTGGSVSTLTIQRTQQEDSAVYLCASSSDRANYGYTFGSGTRLTVV.

Concerning this clonotype itself: As the CDR3 is not closed by the conserved phenylalanine or tryptophan, this likely results from a read error. The chain uses TRBV4-1 and TRBJ2-7; D not certain. Deletions cut 4 bases from V and 2 bases from J, with 18 bases between. The CDR3 consists of 16 residues. Looked up from germline, CDR1 is MGHRA and CDR2 is YSYEKL. The CDR3 region has the DNA TGCGCCAGCAGCCTTGGGTACGTTAAGGTAACCTACGAGCAGTACCTC. Translation gives CASSLGYVKVTYEQYL.

This clonotype came up many times. The rearrangement uses TRBV12-3 or TRBV12-4 and TRBJ2-7; D is perhaps TRBD2 (6 bases). V was clipped by 1 base and J by 5 bases, with 12 bases between them. This CDR3 spans 14 amino acids. Written as DNA, the CDR3 is TGTGCCAGCAGTTTAGGGTACCAGCGGGACGAGCAGTACTTC. Protein sequence: CASSLGYQRDEQYF.

This clonotype has just a few counts. The chain combines TRBV7-9 with TRBJ2-1, with 10 bases identical to TRBD2. The germline V gene encodes CDR1 SEHNR and CDR2 FQNEAQ (reference sequence). V shed 5 bases and J 9 bases; nucleotides not matched to a gene: 10. The CDR3 totals 15 residues. CDR3 in amino acids: CASSESGRGSREQFF. CDR3 DNA: TGTGCCAGCAGCGAAAGCGGGAGGGGTTCACGTGAGCAGTTCTTC. Looking up the rest from reference TRBV7-9 and TRBJ2-1 gives the full variable domain: DTGVSQNPRHKITKRGQNVTFRCDPISEHNRLYWYRQTLGQGPEFLTYFQNEAQLEKSRLLSDRFSAERPKGSFSTLEIQRTEQGDSAMYLCASSESGRGSREQFFGPGTRLTVL.

This clonotype was recorded at least ten times. This chain links TRBV5-1 with TRBJ1-1, with 10 bases fitting TRBD1. The CDR3 spans 15 residues. Germline CDR1 is SGHRS and CDR2 is YFSETQ. V shed 4 bases, J shed 5 bases, and the junction held 8 bases outside the gene matches. This chain's CDR3 is CASSSTGTGETEAFF. The CDR3 DNA follows: TGCGCCAGCAGCAGTACCGGGACAGGGGAAACTGAAGCTTTCTTT.

A few counts support this clonotype. The rearrangement links TRBV30 to TRBJ2-1, with 7 bases identical to TRBD1. V dropped 7 bases and J dropped 0; count of bases not matched to a gene: 18. The CDR3 loop spans 18 amino acids. From germline, CDR1 is GTSNPN and CDR2 SVGIG (reference sequence). The CDR3: CASPIGRQGPSSYNEQFF. In DNA, the CDR3 is TGTGCCTCCCCCATTGGCCGACAGGGTCCTAGCTCCTACAATGAGCAGTTCTTC.

This clonotype was counted at least ten times. The V gene is TRBV28, the J gene TRBJ2-1; D gene uncertain. V was cut by 2 bases and J by 6 bases, with 8 bases left in between. CDR1 and CDR2 from the germline V gene are MDHEN and SYDVKM. This CDR3 is 13 amino acids long. In DNA, the CDR3 is TGTGCCAGCAGTTTAGGACCCTTCAATGAGCAGTTCTTC. The encoded protein is CASSLGPFNEQFF.

In this sample, this clonotype turned up a few times. This chain joins TRBV16 and TRBJ2-1; no clear D. The CDR3 has 13 amino acids. V was shortened by 3 bases and J by 5 bases, with 8 bases between the two germline ends. Germline lookup yields CDR1 KGHSY and CDR2 FQNENV. CDR3 residues: CASSQGQNNEQFF. The CDR3 DNA reads as TGTGCCAGCAGCCAGGGCCAGAACAATGAGCAGTTCTTC.

This rearrangement joins TRBV15 to TRBJ2-4, with TRBD1 identical over 7 bases. The CDR3 has 19 residues. The germline CDR1 and CDR2 sequences are LNHNV and YYDKDF (reference sequence). V shed 1 base and J 5 bases; nucleotides not matched to a gene: 17. CDR3 in amino acids: CATSRGLDRFILGENIQYF. The CDR3 nucleotides read TGTGCCACCAGCAGAGGGTTGGACAGGTTCATTCTCGGGGAAAACATTCAGTACTTC. Using reference TRBV15 and TRBJ2-4 for the parts outside the CDR3, the full variable domain is DAMVIQNPRYQVTQFGKPVTLSCSQTLNHNVMYWYQQKSSQAPKLLFHYYDKDFNNEADTPDNFQSRRPNTSFCFLDIRSPGLGDTAMYLCATSRGLDRFILGENIQYFGAGTRLSVL.

This clonotype was seen many times. The chain combines TRBV28 with TRBJ2-1, with 9 bases lining up with TRBD2. CDR3 length: 16 amino acids. Unmatched junction bases numbered 10, after V lost 6 bases and J lost 4 bases. The germline gives CDR1 MDHEN, CDR2 SYDVKM. The CDR3: CASSLLAGGPYNEQFF. Here the CDR3 DNA reads TGTGCCAGCAGCTTACTGGCGGGAGGGCCTTACAATGAGCAGTTCTTC.

Points on this clonotype: A much larger clone lies one base from this, so it may be a read error. The rearrangement joins TRBV20-1 to TRBJ1-2; D is unresolved. This CDR3 region has 13 residues. Germline values: CDR1 DFQATT, CDR2 SNEGSKA (reference sequence). Deletions cut 7 bases from V and 5 bases from J, with 17 bases between. Here the CDR3 reads CSVLGVSVYGYTF. Here the CDR3 DNA reads TGCAGTGTCCTCGGGGTCTCTGTGTATGGCTACACCTTC.

Details on this clonotype: A much larger clone lies a single base off, so this may be a read error. This rearrangement joins TRBV2 to TRBJ2-3; 11 nucleotides match TRBD1. Germline-derived CDR1 and CDR2 are SNHLY and FYNNEI. The CDR3 extends over 13 amino acids. This CDR3 reads CASGTGGVDTRYF. For the CDR3, the DNA is TGTGCCAGCGGGACAGGGGGAGTAGATACGCGGTATTTT.

Comments on this clonotype: A much larger clone sits a single nucleotide away, making a read error possible. The chain joins TRBV28 to TRBJ2-3; 8 bases are a match to TRBD2. This CDR3 has 15 amino acids. Unmatched junction bases numbered 8, after V lost 1 base and J lost 8 bases. Germline CDR1 is MDHEN and CDR2 is SYDVKM. The CDR3 DNA is TGTGCCAGCAGTTTATCCAGCGGGAGAAGAGGTACGCAGTATTTT. Protein product: CASSLSSGRRGTQYF.